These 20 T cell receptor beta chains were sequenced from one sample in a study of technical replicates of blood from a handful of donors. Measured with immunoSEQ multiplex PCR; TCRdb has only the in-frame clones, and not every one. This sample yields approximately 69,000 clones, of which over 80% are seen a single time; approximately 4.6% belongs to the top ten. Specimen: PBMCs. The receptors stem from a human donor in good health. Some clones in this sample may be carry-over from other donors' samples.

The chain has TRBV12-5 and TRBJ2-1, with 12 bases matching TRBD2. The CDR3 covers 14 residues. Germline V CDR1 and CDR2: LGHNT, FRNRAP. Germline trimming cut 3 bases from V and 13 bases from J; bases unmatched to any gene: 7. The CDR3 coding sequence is TGTGCTAGTGGTTTTTCCCTAGCGGGAGGGAAACAGTTCTTC. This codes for CASGFSLAGGKQFF.

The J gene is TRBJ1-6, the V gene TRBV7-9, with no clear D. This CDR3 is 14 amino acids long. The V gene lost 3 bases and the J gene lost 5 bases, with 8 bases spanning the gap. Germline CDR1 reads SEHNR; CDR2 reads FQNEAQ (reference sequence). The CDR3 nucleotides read TGTGCCAGCAGCTTCGACCGGGATAATTCACCCCTCCACTTT. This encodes CASSFDRDNSPLHF.

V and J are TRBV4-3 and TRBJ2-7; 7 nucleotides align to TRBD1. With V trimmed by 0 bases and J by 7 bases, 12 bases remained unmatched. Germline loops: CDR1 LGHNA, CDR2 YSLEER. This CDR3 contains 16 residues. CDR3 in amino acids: CASSQEWSRQGNEQYF. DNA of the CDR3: TGCGCCAGCAGCCAAGAGTGGAGTCGACAGGGAAATGAGCAGTACTTC.

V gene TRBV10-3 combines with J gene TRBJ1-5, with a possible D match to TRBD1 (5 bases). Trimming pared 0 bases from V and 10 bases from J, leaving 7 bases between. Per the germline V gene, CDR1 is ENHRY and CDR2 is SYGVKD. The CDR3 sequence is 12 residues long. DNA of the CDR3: TGTGCCATCAGTGAGTCGCGGGGCCCCCAGCATTTT. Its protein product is CAISESRGPQHF.

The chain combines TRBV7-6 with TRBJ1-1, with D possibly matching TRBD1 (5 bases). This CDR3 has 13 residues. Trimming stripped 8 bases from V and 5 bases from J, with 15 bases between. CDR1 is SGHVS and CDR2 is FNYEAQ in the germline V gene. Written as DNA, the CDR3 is TGTGCCAGCCGGTGGGGGGAAGCAACTGAAGCTTTCTTT. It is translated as CASRWGEATEAFF.

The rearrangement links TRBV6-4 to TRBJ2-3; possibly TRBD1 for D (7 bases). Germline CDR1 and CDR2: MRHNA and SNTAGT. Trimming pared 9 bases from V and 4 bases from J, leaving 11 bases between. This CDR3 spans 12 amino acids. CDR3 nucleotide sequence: TGTGCCAGTCGCGGGACAGCAGATACGCAGTATTTT. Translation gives CASRGTADTQYF.

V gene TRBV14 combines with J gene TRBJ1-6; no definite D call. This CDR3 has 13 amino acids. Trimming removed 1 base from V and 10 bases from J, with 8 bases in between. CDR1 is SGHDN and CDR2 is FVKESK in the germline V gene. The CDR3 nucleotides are TGTGCCAGCAGCCAAGGGGCTAGCTCACCCCTCCACTTT. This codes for CASSQGASSPLHF.

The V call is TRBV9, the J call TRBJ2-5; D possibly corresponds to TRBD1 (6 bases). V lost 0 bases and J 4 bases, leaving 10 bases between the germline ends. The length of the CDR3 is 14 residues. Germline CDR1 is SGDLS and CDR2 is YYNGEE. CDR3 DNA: TGTGCCAGCAGCGTAGTGGGCAGGGGAGAGACCCAGTACTTC. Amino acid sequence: CASSVVGRGETQYF.

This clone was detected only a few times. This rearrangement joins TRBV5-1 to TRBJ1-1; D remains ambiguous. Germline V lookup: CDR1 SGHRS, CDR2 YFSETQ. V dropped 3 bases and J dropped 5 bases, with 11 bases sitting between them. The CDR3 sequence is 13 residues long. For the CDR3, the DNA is TGCGCCAGCAGCTACGGGCGGGGAACTGAAGCTTTCTTT. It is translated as CASSYGRGTEAFF. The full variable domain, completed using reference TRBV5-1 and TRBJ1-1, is KAGVTQTPRYLIKTRGQQVTLSCSPISGHRSVSWYQQTPGQGLQFLFEYFSETQRNKGNFPGRFSGRQFSNSRSEMNVSTLELGDSALYLCASSYGRGTEAFFGQGTRLTVV.

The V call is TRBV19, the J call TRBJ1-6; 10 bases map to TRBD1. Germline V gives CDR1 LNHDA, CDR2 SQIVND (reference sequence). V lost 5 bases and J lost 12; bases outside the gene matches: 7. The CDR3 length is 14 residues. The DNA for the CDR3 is TGTGCCAGTAGTTCCGGGACAGGGGATCGACCCCTCCACTTT. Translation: CASSSGTGDRPLHF.

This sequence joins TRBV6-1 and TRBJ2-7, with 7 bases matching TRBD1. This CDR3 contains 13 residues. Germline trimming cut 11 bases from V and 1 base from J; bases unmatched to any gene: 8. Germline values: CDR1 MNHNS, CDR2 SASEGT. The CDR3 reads CAPEGARSYEQYF. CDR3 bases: TGTGCCCCCGAGGGGGCGCGGTCCTACGAGCAGTACTTC.

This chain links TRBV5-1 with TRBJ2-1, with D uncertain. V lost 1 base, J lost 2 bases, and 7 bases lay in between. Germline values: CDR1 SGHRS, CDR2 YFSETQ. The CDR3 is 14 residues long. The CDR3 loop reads CASSLIVTYNEQFF. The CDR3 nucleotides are TGCGCCAGCAGCTTGATTGTTACCTACAATGAGCAGTTCTTC.

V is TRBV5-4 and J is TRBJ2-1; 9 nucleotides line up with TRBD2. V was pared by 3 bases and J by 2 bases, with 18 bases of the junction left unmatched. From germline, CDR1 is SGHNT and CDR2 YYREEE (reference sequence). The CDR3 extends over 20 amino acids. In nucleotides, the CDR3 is TGTGCCAGCAGCTCTTCGGCTTCAGGAGCTAGCGGGGACCCCTACAATGAGCAGTTCTTC. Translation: CASSSSASGASGDPYNEQFF.

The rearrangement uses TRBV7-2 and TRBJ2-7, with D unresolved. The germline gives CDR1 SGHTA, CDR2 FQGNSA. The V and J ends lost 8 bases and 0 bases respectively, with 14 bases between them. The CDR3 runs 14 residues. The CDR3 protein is CASSTAWSSYEQYF. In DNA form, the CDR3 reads TGTGCCAGCTCCACGGCTTGGAGCTCCTACGAGCAGTACTTC.

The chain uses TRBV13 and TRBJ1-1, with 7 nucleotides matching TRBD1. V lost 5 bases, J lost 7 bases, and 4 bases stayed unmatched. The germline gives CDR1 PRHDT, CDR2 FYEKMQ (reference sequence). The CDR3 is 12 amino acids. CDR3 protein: CASSLRQGEAFF. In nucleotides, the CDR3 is TGTGCCAGCAGCCTCCGACAGGGTGAAGCTTTCTTT.

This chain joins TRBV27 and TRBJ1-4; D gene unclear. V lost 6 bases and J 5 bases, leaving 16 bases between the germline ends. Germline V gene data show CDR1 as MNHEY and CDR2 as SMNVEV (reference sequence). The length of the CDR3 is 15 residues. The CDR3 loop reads CASRTFGGKNEKLFF. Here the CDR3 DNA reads TGTGCCAGCAGGACTTTCGGAGGGAAAAATGAAAAACTGTTTTTT.

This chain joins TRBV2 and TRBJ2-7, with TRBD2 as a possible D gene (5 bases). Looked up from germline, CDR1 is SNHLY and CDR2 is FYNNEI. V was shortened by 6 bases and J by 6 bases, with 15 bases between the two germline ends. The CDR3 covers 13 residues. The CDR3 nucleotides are TGTGCCAGCAGGCGGGTAGTAGAAGTCGAGCAGTACTTC. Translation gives CASRRVVEVEQYF.

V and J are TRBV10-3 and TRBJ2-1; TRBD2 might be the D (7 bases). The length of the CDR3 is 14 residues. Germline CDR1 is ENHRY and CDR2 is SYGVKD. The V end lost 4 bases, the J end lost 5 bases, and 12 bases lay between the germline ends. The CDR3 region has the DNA TGTGCCATCAGTGGGGAGGGGGGGAACAATGAGCAGTTCTTC. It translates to CAISGEGGNNEQFF.

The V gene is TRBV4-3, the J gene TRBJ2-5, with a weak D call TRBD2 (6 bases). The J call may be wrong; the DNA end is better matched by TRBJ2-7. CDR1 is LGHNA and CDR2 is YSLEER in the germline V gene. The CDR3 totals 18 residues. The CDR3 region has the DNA TGCGCCAGCTCACGTCAAGCGCCAAGTCTCGAGGGAGGTTACGAGCAGTACTTC. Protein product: CASSRQAPSLEGGYEQYF.

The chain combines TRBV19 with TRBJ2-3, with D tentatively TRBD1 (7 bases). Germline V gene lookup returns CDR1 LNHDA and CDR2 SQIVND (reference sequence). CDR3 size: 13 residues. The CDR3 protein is CVQAEGATDTQYF. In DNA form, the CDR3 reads TGTGTCCAGGCGGAGGGGGCCACAGATACGCAGTATTTT.